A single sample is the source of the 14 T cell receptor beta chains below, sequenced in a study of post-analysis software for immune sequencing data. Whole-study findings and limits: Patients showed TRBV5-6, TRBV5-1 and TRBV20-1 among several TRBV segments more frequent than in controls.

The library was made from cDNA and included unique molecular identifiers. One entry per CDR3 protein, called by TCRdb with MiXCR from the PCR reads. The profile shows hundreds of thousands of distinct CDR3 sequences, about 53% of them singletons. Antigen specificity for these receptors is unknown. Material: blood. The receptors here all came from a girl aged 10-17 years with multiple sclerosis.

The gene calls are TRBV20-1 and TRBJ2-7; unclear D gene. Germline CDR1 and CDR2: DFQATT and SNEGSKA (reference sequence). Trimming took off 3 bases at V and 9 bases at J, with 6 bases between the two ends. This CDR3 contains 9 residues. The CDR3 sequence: CSARTPQYF. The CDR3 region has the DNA TGCAGTGCTAGGACTCCGCAGTACTTC.

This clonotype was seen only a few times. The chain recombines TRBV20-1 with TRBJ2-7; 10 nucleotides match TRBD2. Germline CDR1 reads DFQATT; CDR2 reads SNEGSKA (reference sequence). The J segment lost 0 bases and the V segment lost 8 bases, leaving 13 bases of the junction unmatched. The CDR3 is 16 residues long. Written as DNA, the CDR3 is TGCAGTACCAGAGATCTAGCGGGAGAGAGCTCCTACGAGCAGTACTTC. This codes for CSTRDLAGESSYEQYF.

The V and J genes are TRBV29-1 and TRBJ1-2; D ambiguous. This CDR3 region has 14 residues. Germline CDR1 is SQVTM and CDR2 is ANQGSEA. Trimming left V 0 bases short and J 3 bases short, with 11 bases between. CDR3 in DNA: TGCAGCGTTGAAGATGGCGGGATCGACTATGGCTACACCTTC. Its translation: CSVEDGGIDYGYTF.

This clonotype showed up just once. DNA for the CDR3: TGTGCCAGCAGTTTATCGGGGGGCGCGGGGCACAAAAACATTCAGTACTTC. Protein product: CASSLSGGAGHKNIQYF. This rearrangement joins TRBV27 to TRBJ2-4; D might be TRBD1 or TRBD2, each matching 6 bases. This CDR3 contains 17 residues. Trimming took 0 bases from V and 3 from J, leaving 15 bases between them. Germline V gene sequence: CDR1 MNHEY, CDR2 SMNVEV (reference sequence).

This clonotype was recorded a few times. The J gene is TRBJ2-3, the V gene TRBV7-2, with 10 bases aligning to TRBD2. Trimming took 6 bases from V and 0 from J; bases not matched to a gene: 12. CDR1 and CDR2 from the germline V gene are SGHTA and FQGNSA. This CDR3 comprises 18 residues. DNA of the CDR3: TGTGCCAGCAGAAAAGGTCAGGGACTAGCGATTAGCACAGATACGCAGTATTTT. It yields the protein CASRKGQGLAISTDTQYF.

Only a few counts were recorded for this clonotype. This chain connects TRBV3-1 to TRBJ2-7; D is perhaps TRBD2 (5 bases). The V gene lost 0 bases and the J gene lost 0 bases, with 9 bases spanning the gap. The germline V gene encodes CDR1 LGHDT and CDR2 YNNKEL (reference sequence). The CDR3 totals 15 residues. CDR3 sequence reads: CASSQDSGSSYEQYF. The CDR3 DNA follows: TGTGCCAGCAGCCAAGATTCGGGGAGCTCCTACGAGCAGTACTTC.

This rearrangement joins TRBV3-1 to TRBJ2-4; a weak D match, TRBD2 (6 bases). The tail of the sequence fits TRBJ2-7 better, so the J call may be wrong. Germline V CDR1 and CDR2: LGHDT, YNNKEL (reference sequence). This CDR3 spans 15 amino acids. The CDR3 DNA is TGTGCCAGCAGCCAAGAACTAGCTATTATGTACGAGCAGTACTTC. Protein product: CASSQELAIMYEQYF.

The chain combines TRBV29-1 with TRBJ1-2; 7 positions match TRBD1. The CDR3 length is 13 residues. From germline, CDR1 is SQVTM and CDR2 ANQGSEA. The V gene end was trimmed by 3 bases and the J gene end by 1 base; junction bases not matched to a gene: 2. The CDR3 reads CSVDHRGNYGYTF. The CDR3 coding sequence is TGCAGCGTTGATCACAGGGGTAACTATGGCTACACCTTC.

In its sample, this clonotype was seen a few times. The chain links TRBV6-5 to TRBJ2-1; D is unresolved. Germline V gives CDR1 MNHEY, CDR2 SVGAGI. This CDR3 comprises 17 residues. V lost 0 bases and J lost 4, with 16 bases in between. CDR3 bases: TGTGCCAGCAGTTACTCTTTATCGAGACTGAGGTACAATGAGCAGTTCTTC. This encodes CASSYSLSRLRYNEQFF.

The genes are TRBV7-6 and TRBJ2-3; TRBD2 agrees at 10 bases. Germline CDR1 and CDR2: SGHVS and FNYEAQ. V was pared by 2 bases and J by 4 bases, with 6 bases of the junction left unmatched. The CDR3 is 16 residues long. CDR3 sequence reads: CASSLLILAGPDTQYF. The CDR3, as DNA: TGTGCCAGCAGCTTATTAATACTAGCGGGACCAGATACGCAGTATTTT. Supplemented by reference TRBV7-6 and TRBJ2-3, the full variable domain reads GAGVSQSPRYKVTKRGQDVALRCDPISGHVSLYWYRQALGQGPEFLTYFNYEAQQDKSGLPNDRFSAERPEGSISTLTIQRTEQRDSAMYRCASSLLILAGPDTQYFGPGTRLTVL.

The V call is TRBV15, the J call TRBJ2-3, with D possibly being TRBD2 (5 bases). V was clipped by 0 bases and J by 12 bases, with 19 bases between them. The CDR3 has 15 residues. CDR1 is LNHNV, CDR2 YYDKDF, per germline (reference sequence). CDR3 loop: CATSREFAGLSYQYF. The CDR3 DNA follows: TGTGCCACCAGCAGAGAATTTGCGGGTCTCTCATATCAGTATTTT.

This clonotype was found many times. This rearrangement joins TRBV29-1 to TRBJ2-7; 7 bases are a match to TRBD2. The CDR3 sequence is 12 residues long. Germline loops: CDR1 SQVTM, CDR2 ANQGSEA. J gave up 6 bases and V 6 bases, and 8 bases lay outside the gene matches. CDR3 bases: TGCAGCGTCGGGGGGAATGGACGCGAGCAGTACTTC. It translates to CSVGGNGREQYF.

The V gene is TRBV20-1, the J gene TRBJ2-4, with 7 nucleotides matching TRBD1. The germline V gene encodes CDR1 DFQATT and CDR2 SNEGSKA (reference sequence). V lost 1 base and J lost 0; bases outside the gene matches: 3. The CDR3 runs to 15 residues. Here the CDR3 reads CSARVGGIAKNIQYF. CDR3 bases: TGCAGTGCTAGAGTAGGGGGCATAGCCAAAAACATTCAGTACTTC.

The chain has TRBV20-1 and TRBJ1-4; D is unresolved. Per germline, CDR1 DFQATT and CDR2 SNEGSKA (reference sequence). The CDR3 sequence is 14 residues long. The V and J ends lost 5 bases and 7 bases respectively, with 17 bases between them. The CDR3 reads CSAHSSTGGEKLFF. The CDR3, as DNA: TGCAGTGCTCATTCATCCACGGGAGGTGAAAAACTGTTTTTT.